This T cell receptor (beta chain) was identified during a study of response to subunit inactivated influenza vaccine. Study-wide points: Each seasonal influenza vaccination recruits few new T cells, the authors suggested.

This clonotype was detected a few times. Its cognate antigen is unknown. Via MiXCR, TCRdb re-called the RT-PCR reads, giving one row per CDR3 protein. In the table there are approximately 730,000 distinct CDR3 sequences, roughly 13% of which are singletons. The CDR3 spans 13 residues. The V gene end was trimmed by 10 bases and the J gene end by 0 bases; junction bases not matched to a gene: 6. Germline lookup yields CDR1 ENHRY and CDR2 SYGVKD. The chain joins TRBV10-3 to TRBJ2-7, with TRBD1 matching over 7 bases. The source material was PBMCs from blood, sampled less than 15 days before vaccination. The TCR sequence derives from a man between 50 and 59 years old who received an inactivated influenza vaccine. CDR3 coding DNA: TGTGCCACGACAGGGTTCAGCTCCTACGAGCAGTACTTC. Translated, it gives CATTGFSSYEQYF.